Listed here are 4 T cell receptor beta chains from one sample, sequenced in a study of beta chain features in type 1 diabetes. Study results and caveats: Among all four CD4+ subsets, Type 1 diabetes patients had TCRB CDR3s that were moderately but significantly shorter.

Every isolated RNA sample was fully reverse transcribed, so sequencing captured expressed TCRB transcripts. Clones were read by immunoSEQ multiplex PCR, and TCRdb kept only the in-frame ones, dropping some. The sample lists a few hundred thousand clones, about 14% occurring once. These TCRs are of unknown antigen specificity. The sequenced sample consisted of naive CD4+ T cells from blood. Receptors were obtained from a man aged 25 to 40 with type 1 diabetes.

The sample holds a few counts of this clone. This chain connects TRBV5-4 to TRBJ2-3, with D unclear. V lost 0 bases and J lost 6, with 8 bases in between. This CDR3 spans 13 amino acids. The germline V gene encodes CDR1 SGHNT and CDR2 YYREEE (reference sequence). The CDR3 here is CASSLDQLDTQYF. CDR3 coding DNA: TGTGCCAGCAGCTTGGACCAACTGGATACGCAGTATTTT.

This clone appeared a few times. The chain couples TRBV7-9 to TRBJ2-4; 7 positions match TRBD2. With 1 base clipped from V and 8 bases from J, the junction kept 2 bases outside the gene matches. CDR3 length equals 13 residues. The germline gives CDR1 SEHNR, CDR2 FQNEAQ (reference sequence). CDR3 sequence (DNA): TGTGCCAGCAGCTTAGGGGAGGGTCACATTCAGTACTTC. It codes for CASSLGEGHIQYF.

This sequence joins TRBV2 and TRBJ2-5; TRBD1 aligns across 8 bases. This CDR3 is built from 14 residues. Germline CDR1 reads SNHLY; CDR2 reads FYNNEI. V lost 4 bases to trimming and J lost 4 bases; unmatched junction nucleotides: 5. The CDR3 reads CASSGLTGGETQYF. CDR3 nucleotide sequence: TGTGCCAGCAGTGGGTTAACAGGGGGAGAGACCCAGTACTTC.

This clone was detected a few times. The chain uses TRBV7-9 and TRBJ1-4; weak D call: TRBD1 (5 bases). V lost 3 bases and J 5 bases, leaving 13 bases between the germline ends. Germline V gene lookup returns CDR1 SEHNR and CDR2 FQNEAQ (reference sequence). This CDR3 region has 15 residues. The CDR3 DNA reads TGTGCCAGCAGCTTTTCACAGGCAGGGAATGAAAAACTGTTTTTT. This encodes CASSFSQAGNEKLFF.